This T cell receptor (beta chain) came from a study of post-analysis software for immune sequencing data. Study background: Both relapsing-remitting and secondary progressive multiple sclerosis featured among the disease courses, as did progressive-relapsing multiple sclerosis.

Notes on this clonotype: The target antigen is unknown.

The CDR3 is 14 residues long. V gave up 4 bases and J gave up 7 bases, with 12 bases separating them. CDR1 SGHRS and CDR2 YFSETQ come from the germline V gene. Study observations and caveats: A few TRBV segments were significantly more frequent in patients than in controls. TRBV5-6, TRBV5-1 and TRBV20-1 were among these segments. Samples from a shared batch, those prepared together, strongly co-clustered by F measure. Significantly lower normalized Chao1 diversity was seen in multiple sclerosis patients than in controls.

Carried by the TCR beta cDNA libraries were unique molecular identifiers. Around 460,000 cDNA molecules came from around 1 to 10 million T cells. TCRdb reanalysed the PCR reads using MiXCR and keeps one entry per CDR3 protein. The table records fewer than 550,000 distinct CDR3 sequences, less than 40% of them present only once. The sequence derives from a girl aged 2-17 years with multiple sclerosis. Sequenced material: blood. The J gene is TRBJ1-6, the V gene TRBV5-1; a possible D gene is TRBD1 (5 bases). The CDR3 DNA reads as TGCGCCAGCAGCCGAGGGGCTAAGAATTCACCCCTCCACTTT. This codes for CASSRGAKNSPLHF.